These 20 T cell receptor beta chains originate from one sample sequenced in a study of blood T cells in healthy people across ages. Using a J-beta primer mix together with a sample-barcoded 5' primer, a second PCR was run for roughly 7 to 11 cycles. TCRdb processed the 5' RACE reads anew with MiXCR; each CDR3 protein has one entry. Among 1.5 million to 2 million distinct CDR3 sequences, 30% to 35% were seen once, and the ten largest hold about 10%. What was sequenced was blood. The receptors originated from a woman aged 25 to 45 in good health.

This clonotype was found a few times. The rearrangement uses TRBV20-1 and TRBJ2-7; D possibly corresponds to TRBD1 (6 bases). The closer fit of TRBJ2-5 to the DNA end suggests the J call may be wrong. The length of the CDR3 is 12 residues. Germline V gene data show CDR1 as DFQATT and CDR2 as SNEGSKA (reference sequence). CDR3 sequence reads: CSAIEKGGTQYF. The CDR3 DNA sequence: TGCAGTGCTATAGAAAAAGGGGGGACCCAGTACTTC.

This rearrangement joins TRBV2 to TRBJ1-5; TRBD1 matches at 11 bases. CDR3 length equals 15 residues. The germline gives CDR1 SNHLY, CDR2 FYNNEI. Trimming at V came to 6 bases and at J to 4 bases, leaving 5 bases not matched to a gene. The CDR3 region is CASSKGQGVNQPQHF. The CDR3 bases are TGTGCCAGCAGCAAGGGACAGGGGGTAAATCAGCCCCAGCATTTT.

This clonotype appeared a few times. Just one base apart from a much larger clone, this may be a read error. The gene calls are TRBV29-1 and TRBJ2-7; 9 positions match TRBD1. The trim removed 3 bases at V and 3 bases at J, leaving 6 bases unmatched. CDR1 is SQVTM and CDR2 is ANQGSEA in the germline V gene. The CDR3 extends over 14 amino acids. CDR3 sequence (DNA): TGCAGCGTTGAGGCGGGACAGGGCTACTACGAGCAGTACTTC. Translation: CSVEAGQGYYEQYF.

The J gene is TRBJ2-7, the V gene TRBV2; 12 nucleotides match TRBD2. Gene TRBJ2-5 matches the end of the DNA better, so the J call may be wrong. Looked up from germline, CDR1 is SNHLY and CDR2 is FYNNEI. The CDR3 totals 16 residues. CDR3 region: CASSLRLAGALETQYF. In DNA form, the CDR3 reads TGTGCCAGCAGCCTTCGACTAGCGGGGGCCCTAGAGACCCAGTACTTC.

V usage is TRBV5-6 and J usage is TRBJ2-7, with TRBD2 matching over 11 bases. The CDR3 has 15 amino acids. Germline CDR1 and CDR2: SGHDT and YYEEEE. The V and J ends lost 3 bases and 3 bases, in that order; junction bases with no gene match: 5. DNA for the CDR3: TGTGCCAGCAGCTCCGGGACTAGCGGTTTCTACGAGCAGTACTTC. Protein: CASSSGTSGFYEQYF.

This chain uses TRBV27 with TRBJ2-3, with D unclear. CDR1 is MNHEY and CDR2 is SMNVEV in the germline V gene (reference sequence). The CDR3 loop spans 11 amino acids. The V gene lost 8 bases and the J gene lost 6 bases, with 9 bases spanning the gap. DNA for the CDR3: TGTGCCAGCGCCGTCTTGGATACGCAGTATTTT. It encodes CASAVLDTQYF.

The CDR3, as DNA: TGTGCCTGGAGTGCGCGGACAGTTCACTATGGCTACACCTTC. Its protein product is CAWSARTVHYGYTF. The chain links TRBV30 to TRBJ1-2; D is possibly TRBD1 (6 bases). CDR3 length: 14 residues. Germline V lookup: CDR1 GTSNPN, CDR2 SVGIG (reference sequence). With 1 base removed from V and 3 bases from J, the gap between germline ends came to 12 bases.

This clonotype showed up just a few times. The V and J genes are TRBV3-1 and TRBJ2-1, with 12 nucleotides matching TRBD2. The CDR3 has 18 amino acids. Germline loops: CDR1 LGHDT, CDR2 YNNKEL (reference sequence). V lost 1 base and J lost 4; bases outside the gene matches: 8. The CDR3 DNA sequence: TGTGCCAGCAGCCAAGGGCTAGCGGGAGGGTGGGGTTACAATGAGCAGTTCTTC. Translating it yields CASSQGLAGGWGYNEQFF.

This clonotype came up many times. The V call is TRBV10-3, the J call TRBJ2-1, with D possibly being TRBD2 (5 bases). The CDR3 is 15 residues long. In germline, CDR1 is ENHRY, CDR2 SYGVKD. V lost 0 bases and J lost 5, with 11 bases in between. CDR3 in amino acids: CAISESRVLDNEQFF. In nucleotides, the CDR3 is TGTGCCATCAGTGAGTCGAGGGTTCTGGACAATGAGCAGTTCTTC.

This clonotype was observed a handful of times. The chain combines TRBV7-2 with TRBJ1-4; D remains unclear. The V gene lost 2 bases and the J gene lost 4 bases, with 14 bases spanning the gap. The CDR3 has 16 amino acids. Looked up from germline, CDR1 is SGHTA and CDR2 is FQGNSA. The CDR3: CASSLNSPSGNEKLFF. CDR3 in DNA: TGTGCCAGCAGCTTAAACTCCCCATCCGGTAATGAAAAACTGTTTTTT.

Notes on this clonotype: One junction end disagrees with the germline gene, perhaps due to a read error. The rearrangement links TRBV27 to TRBJ1-2; 7 bases match TRBD1. The CDR3 has 14 amino acids. CDR1 MNHEY and CDR2 SMNVEV come from the germline V gene (reference sequence). In DNA form, the CDR3 reads TGTGCCAGCAGTCCAGGACAGGTCTACTATGGCTGCACCTTC. It encodes CASSPGQVYYGCTF.

V usage is TRBV7-3 and J usage is TRBJ2-3, with TRBD2 matching over 15 bases. The CDR3 length is 23 residues. Trimming cost V 2 bases and J 2 bases; bases outside gene matches: 20. Per the germline V gene, CDR1 is SGHTA and CDR2 is FQGTGA. CDR3 in DNA: TGTGCCAGCAGCTTAGTCAGAGGACTAGCGGGAGGGCCGAGGGATTTCGCCACAGATACGCAGTATTTT. Its protein product is CASSLVRGLAGGPRDFATDTQYF. The variable domain in full, completed from reference TRBV7-3 and TRBJ2-3, reads GAGVSQTPSNKVTEKGKYVELRCDPISGHTALYWYRQSLGQGPEFLIYFQGTGAADDSGLPNDRFFAVRPEGSVSTLKIQRTERGDSAVYLCASSLVRGLAGGPRDFATDTQYFGPGTRLTVL.

The chain joins TRBV5-1 to TRBJ1-1; the D is unclear. Germline assignment: CDR1 SGHRS and CDR2 YFSETQ. This CDR3 region has 15 residues. Trimming took off 0 bases at V and 2 bases at J, with 11 bases between the two ends. CDR3 in amino acids: CASSLVGQANTEAFF. The DNA for the CDR3 is TGCGCCAGCAGCTTGGTTGGGCAGGCAAACACTGAAGCTTTCTTT.

The chain uses TRBV7-9 and TRBJ2-5; D is ambiguous. Near its end, the DNA agrees better with TRBJ2-7, so the J call may be wrong. CDR3 size: 15 residues. CDR1 is SEHNR, CDR2 FQNEAQ, per germline (reference sequence). For the CDR3, the DNA is TGTGCCAGCAGCTTAGAGGGTATCGGCACCTACGAGCAGTACTTC. It encodes CASSLEGIGTYEQYF.

The sample holds many counts of this clonotype. The chain recombines TRBV4-1 with TRBJ2-7, with 9 bases matching TRBD1. Losses at the gene ends were 3 bases for V and 3 bases for J; bases not matched to a gene: 3. CDR1 is MGHRA and CDR2 is YSYEKL in the germline V gene. CDR3 size: 14 residues. The CDR3 DNA reads as TGCGCCAGCAGCCAGGACAGGGGATACTACGAGCAGTACTTC. It encodes CASSQDRGYYEQYF.

This clonotype was observed a handful of times. This chain uses TRBV3-1 with TRBJ1-1, with D possibly TRBD1 on 5 matching bases. The V end was cut by 0 bases, the J end by 4 bases, with 18 bases between. The CDR3 runs to 17 residues. Per germline, CDR1 LGHDT and CDR2 YNNKEL (reference sequence). In nucleotides, the CDR3 is TGTGCCAGCAGCCAAGAACCCAGGGCGGTATGGGTCACTGAAGCTTTCTTT. Protein sequence: CASSQEPRAVWVTEAFF.

Written as DNA, the CDR3 is TGTGCCAGCAGCTTGTACGGGACATCTACCGGGGAGCTGTTTTTT. It codes for CASSLYGTSTGELFF. J is TRBJ2-2 and V is TRBV5-6; the D gene is possibly TRBD1 (6 bases). The V gene's germline CDR1 is SGHDT and CDR2 YYEEEE. Between the trimmed V and J ends, which lost 1 base and 5 bases, there was a span of 12 bases. The CDR3 spans 15 residues.

The genes are TRBV29-1 and TRBJ2-1, with 8 bases matching TRBD1. This CDR3 contains 14 residues. V lost 6 bases and J lost 4; bases outside the gene matches: 8. Germline V gives CDR1 SQVTM, CDR2 ANQGSEA. CDR3 protein: CSVRRGREYNEQFF. CDR3 in DNA: TGCAGCGTGCGCAGGGGGCGGGAATACAATGAGCAGTTCTTC.

This chain joins TRBV27 and TRBJ2-7; 12 nucleotides match TRBD1. This CDR3 spans 15 amino acids. The germline gives CDR1 MNHEY, CDR2 SMNVEV (reference sequence). V gave up 2 bases and J gave up 6 bases; unmatched junction bases: 5. The CDR3 sequence is CASSLRGTGGIEQYF. DNA for the CDR3: TGTGCCAGCAGTTTAAGAGGGACAGGGGGCATCGAGCAGTACTTC.

This clonotype was seen a handful of times. The chain has TRBV7-2 and TRBJ2-5; 10 positions agree with TRBD2. Germline V gene sequence: CDR1 SGHTA, CDR2 FQGNSA. CDR3 size: 16 residues. V lost 5 bases to trimming and J lost 4 bases; unmatched junction nucleotides: 10. The CDR3 sequence: CASSPGASGGGETQYF. Written as DNA, the CDR3 is TGTGCCAGCAGCCCAGGGGCTAGCGGGGGCGGAGAGACCCAGTACTTC.